The rows below give T cell receptor beta chains drawn from one sample of a study of blood T cells in healthy people across ages. TCRdb processed the 5' RACE reads anew with MiXCR; each CDR3 protein has one entry. Here the sample spans 1.5 million to 2 million distinct CDR3 sequences, 28% being singletons. What was sequenced was blood. The origin of the receptors is a woman aged 25 to 39 in good health. Both conserved end residues are part of each CDR3. The D gene is left open where the match is weak. Rows may omit the clone size; those that give it use once, few, many or a size class.

CDR3 DNA: TGTGCCAGCAGCTTTAACAGAGATGGCTACACCTTC
CDR3 protein: CASSFNRDGYTF
D gene: .
clone size: .
V gene: TRBV11-1
J gene: TRBJ1-2

CDR3 DNA: TGTGCCAGCCGGGGACGCAGGGAACCTTCTAGGGCCAACGTCCTGACTTTC
CDR3 protein: CASRGRREPSRANVLTF
D gene: .
clone size: many
V gene: TRBV2
J gene: TRBJ2-6

CDR3 DNA: TGTGCCAGCAGTTACTCGAAAGGTACAGGGCGCGAGCAGTACTTC
CDR3 protein: CASSYSKGTGREQYF
D gene: .
clone size: few
V gene: TRBV6-7
J gene: TRBJ2-7

CDR3 DNA: TGTGCCTGGAGTGTAAGGTCCAGGAGCACTGAAGCTTTCTTT
CDR3 protein: CAWSVRSRSTEAFF
D gene: .
clone size: .
V gene: TRBV30
J gene: TRBJ1-1

CDR3 DNA: TGTGCCAGCAGAAGAGAGGGTTCGGCCGGGGAGCTGTTTTTT
CDR3 protein: CASRREGSAGELFF
D gene: .
clone size: .
V gene: TRBV12-3/TRBV12-4
J gene: TRBJ2-2

CDR3 DNA: TGCAGCGTTGAAGCGAGGGCACTGAACACTGAAGCTTTCTTT
CDR3 protein: CSVEARALNTEAFF
D gene: .
clone size: once
V gene: TRBV29-1
J gene: TRBJ1-1

CDR3 DNA: TGTGCCACCAGCAGCCCAGGGGCGGTCTACGAGCAGTACTTC
CDR3 protein: CATSSPGAVYEQYF
D gene: .
clone size: .
V gene: TRBV15
J gene: TRBJ2-7

CDR3 DNA: TGTGCCAGCAGAAGACTAGCGGCCTACGAGCAGTACTTC
CDR3 protein: CASRRLAAYEQYF
D gene: TRBD2
clone size: few
V gene: TRBV6-5
J gene: TRBJ2-7

CDR3 DNA: TGCAGTGCTACCCACACGGCCGCGGGTGAAAAACGGTTTTTT
CDR3 protein: CSATHTAAGEKRFF
D gene: .
clone size: .
V gene: TRBV20-1
J gene: TRBJ1-4

CDR3 DNA: TGTGCCAGCAGCTTAGAGACCAACAAACAGTTCTTC
CDR3 protein: CASSLETNKQFF
D gene: .
clone size: .
V gene: TRBV7-9
J gene: TRBJ2-1

CDR3 DNA: TGCGCCAGTGGACCCGGGACAGGAATGCACAATGAGCAGTTCTTC
CDR3 protein: CASGPGTGMHNEQFF
D gene: TRBD1
clone size: .
V gene: TRBV5-1
J gene: TRBJ2-1

CDR3 DNA: TGTGCCAGCAGTTCAACTCCGGGACCGCGGGGCTACACCTTC
CDR3 protein: CASSSTPGPRGYTF
D gene: .
clone size: few
V gene: TRBV28
J gene: TRBJ1-2

CDR3 DNA: TGTGCCAGCAGCTTGGCCAGGGGAGGTTACCAAGAGACCCAGTACTTC
CDR3 protein: CASSLARGGYQETQYF
D gene: .
clone size: .
V gene: TRBV5-4
J gene: TRBJ2-5

CDR3 DNA: TGTGCCAGCAGTCTTCATTACTCTGGGGCCAACGTCCTGACTTTC
CDR3 protein: CASSLHYSGANVLTF
D gene: .
clone size: .
V gene: TRBV6-1
J gene: TRBJ2-6

CDR3 DNA: TGTGCCAGCAGTGACCGGGGGACTCCTAACTATGGCTACACCTTC
CDR3 protein: CASSDRGTPNYGYTF
D gene: .
clone size: few
V gene: TRBV6-6
J gene: TRBJ1-2

CDR3 DNA: TGTGCCAGCAGCCGGACTACCCCGGGGGCCAACGTCCTGACTTTC
CDR3 protein: CASSRTTPGANVLTF
D gene: .
clone size: few
V gene: TRBV7-9
J gene: TRBJ2-6

CDR3 DNA: TGTGCCAGCTCTAACACTGAAGCTTTCTTT
CDR3 protein: CASSNTEAFF
D gene: .
clone size: few
V gene: TRBV18
J gene: TRBJ1-1

CDR3 DNA: TGTGCCAGCAGCGGGGCAGGGACCTACAATGAGCAGTACTTC
CDR3 protein: CASSGAGTYNEQYF
D gene: .
clone size: .
V gene: TRBV5-5
J gene: TRBJ2-4

CDR3 DNA: TGCAGCGTTGAAGGCGACGGTGTAGAGACCCAGTACTTC
CDR3 protein: CSVEGDGVETQYF
D gene: .
clone size: many
V gene: TRBV29-1
J gene: TRBJ2-5

CDR3 DNA: TGTGCCTGTCGAGGGCCTAGCACAGATACGCAGTATTTT
CDR3 protein: CACRGPSTDTQYF
D gene: .
clone size: few
V gene: TRBV6-5
J gene: TRBJ2-3

CDR3 DNA: TGCGCCAGCAGCCTAAACAGGGATGTTTGGTACTTC
CDR3 protein: CASSLNRDVWYF
D gene: .
clone size: many
V gene: TRBV5-1
J gene: TRBJ2-7

CDR3 DNA: TGTGCCAGCAGCTCTCGTTACCCTGAGACCCAGTACTTC
CDR3 protein: CASSSRYPETQYF
D gene: .
clone size: .
V gene: TRBV7-8
J gene: TRBJ2-5

CDR3 DNA: TGTGCCATCCACCCGGGACTAGGCACGTACGAGCAGTACTTC
CDR3 protein: CAIHPGLGTYEQYF
D gene: .
clone size: .
V gene: TRBV21-1
J gene: TRBJ2-7

CDR3 DNA: TGTGCCAGCAACGAGCAGGGTGCTAGCAATCAGCCCCAGCATTTT
CDR3 protein: CASNEQGASNQPQHF
D gene: .
clone size: .
V gene: TRBV28
J gene: TRBJ1-5

CDR3 DNA: TGTGCCAGCAGGCCCGACAGGAGATACACAGATATGCAGTATTTT
CDR3 protein: CASRPDRRYTDMQYF
D gene: .
clone size: .
V gene: TRBV12-3/TRBV12-4
J gene: TRBJ2-3

CDR3 DNA: TGTGCCAGCTCGGGGCTAGAGGATGGAAAGTACTTC
CDR3 protein: CASSGLEDGKYF
D gene: .
clone size: .
V gene: TRBV27
J gene: TRBJ2-5

CDR3 DNA: TGTGCCAGCAGCCAAGGTGAACGGGGGGCAAAGGAAGCGTTCTTC
CDR3 protein: CASSQGERGAKEAFF
D gene: .
clone size: once
V gene: TRBV3-1
J gene: TRBJ2-1

CDR3 DNA: TGTGCCAGCAGTTTAAGGACAGCCCACACAGATACGCAGTATTTT
CDR3 protein: CASSLRTAHTDTQYF
D gene: .
clone size: few
V gene: TRBV2
J gene: TRBJ2-3

CDR3 DNA: TGTGCCAGCAGTTACGTGGGCCTCAACACTGAAGCTTTCTTT
CDR3 protein: CASSYVGLNTEAFF
D gene: .
clone size: .
V gene: TRBV6-2/TRBV6-3
J gene: TRBJ1-1

CDR3 DNA: TGTGCCAGCAGCCCCCTCGACAGACTGAGCGGGGGGGTCCCCTCCTACGAGCAGTACTTC
CDR3 protein: CASSPLDRLSGGVPSYEQYF
D gene: TRBD2
clone size: few
V gene: TRBV4-2
J gene: TRBJ2-7

CDR3 DNA: TGTGCCAGCAGCTTAACACCCACCTGGGATACGCAGTATTTT
CDR3 protein: CASSLTPTWDTQYF
D gene: .
clone size: .
V gene: TRBV7-9
J gene: TRBJ2-3

CDR3 DNA: TGCGCCAGCAGCCAAGGGTCGGGAGGGGCCCTACATGAGCAGTTCTTC
CDR3 protein: CASSQGSGGALHEQFF
D gene: TRBD2
clone size: few
V gene: TRBV4-3
J gene: TRBJ2-1

CDR3 DNA: TGTGCCTGGAGTGTAGGGGGGGGTGGCTACACCTTC
CDR3 protein: CAWSVGGGGYTF
D gene: .
clone size: few
V gene: TRBV30
J gene: TRBJ1-2

CDR3 DNA: TGTGCCAGCAGCCCCGGAGGTATGGCAGATACGCAGTATTTT
CDR3 protein: CASSPGGMADTQYF
D gene: .
clone size: .
V gene: TRBV7-9
J gene: TRBJ2-3

CDR3 DNA: TGTGCCAGCAGCCTGCGAGGCCCTGAGGACTATGGCTACACCTTC
CDR3 protein: CASSLRGPEDYGYTF
D gene: .
clone size: .
V gene: TRBV3-1
J gene: TRBJ1-2

CDR3 DNA: TGTGCCAGCAGCTTAATGGGACTTACTAGCACAGATACGCAGTATTTT
CDR3 protein: CASSLMGLTSTDTQYF
D gene: .
clone size: .
V gene: TRBV7-8
J gene: TRBJ2-3